This paragraph reports one T cell receptor beta chain. Its antigen remains undetermined. Base qualities are not recorded, but no much larger clone differs from it by a single base. Measured from the cysteine to the phenylalanine, the CDR3 is 15 residues long. The kept DNA is CDR3 alone, 45 bases in frame from the first base. V loses 1 base of germline sequence and J loses 0 bases, and the interval between the two ends is 8 bases. Based on the germline V gene, the CDR1 and CDR2 sequences are SGDLS and YYNGEE. This entry comes from a study of CD8 T cells in Susac syndrome (dated by TCRdb to about 2019). Study-wide context: Among the sequenced Susac syndrome patients, about six had clinically active disease and 8 or 9 were in clinical remission. Susac syndrome patients were therapy-naive, on corticosteroids (some also receiving IVIg), or on IVIg alone at blood withdrawal. The study used repertoire sequencing to test whether antigen drove CD8+ T cell activation and differentiation in Susac syndrome.

RNA was extracted with the RNeasy kit and about 0.5 to 1 ug was reverse transcribed using random hexamers. The immunoSEQ multiplex PCR assay, which covers 54 Vbeta and 13 Jbeta segments, was used to amplify TCR beta CDR3 regions. PCR amplification bias was corrected using a synthetic template baseline for primer optimization and computational correction. The authors' analysis ran thus. Reads were annotated to V, D and J genes per IMGT and analyzed with immunoSEQ Analyzer, keeping only productive sequences. Clonality was computed as one minus Shannon entropy normalized by log2 of the number of productive unique sequences. Public and private clones were assessed among the 100 most prevalent clones of each patient and control. Susac-specific clones were defined as absent from healthy and MS cohorts, over a thousand published viral clones and other ImmuneACCESS disease sequences. The public reads were quality trimmed at Q25 with fastp and then assembled into clones with MiXCR by TCRdb, keeping productive beta chains. Every CDR3 protein is listed once, alongside the most common genes and DNA of its rows. The V and J calls reflect TCRdb's pipeline rather than the authors' work. The sample table records about 180,000 distinct CDR3 sequences; 85% to 95% of these occur just once. Together, the top ten hold 0.12% of the sample.

Peripheral blood CD8+ and CD4+ T cells from healthy donors, Susac syndrome patients and multiple sclerosis patients were profiled by high-throughput TCR beta sequencing. The Susac syndrome patients fulfilled recently defined diagnostic criteria for either definite or probable disease. CD8+ TEMRA cells were enriched by FACS, while bulk CD8+ and CD4+ T cells were purified by magnetic negative isolation. Blood was collected in EDTA tubes and processed within 24 hours, with PBMCs isolated through density gradient centrifugation. PBMCs intended for TCR sequencing were cryopreserved in liquid nitrogen and were subsequently thawed in a 37 degrees C water bath. Purity of sorted or isolated CD4+, CD8+ and CD8+ TEMRA cells was at least 90%. Broad study findings and their caveats: In the CD4+ T cell repertoire of Susac syndrome patients, clonal expansion was not detected. The number of individuals in the TCR sequencing and HLA analysis was acknowledged as relatively small.

This clonotype was obtained from a human donor with Susac syndrome. The chain is assembled from TRBV9 and TRBJ1-3, with the D gene uncertain. Sample: CD4+ T cells from PBMCs. The DNA sequence reads TGTGCCAGCAGCGTATCTGGTAGCTCTGGAAACACCATATATTTT. Translated, it gives CASSVSGSSGNTIYF.